This T cell receptor beta chain stems from a study of T cells in Graves' hyperthyroidism and ophthalmopathy. This clonotype was seen at least ten times. The PBMCs were sourced from fresh peripheral blood (about 10 ml). It was RNA transcripts that yielded the amplified TCR beta CDR3 regions. In the first-round RT-PCR of the TCR CDR3, the HTBI primer set was used. MiXCR was run by TCRdb on the multiplex PCR reads, yielding one entry per CDR3 protein. The table includes a few hundred thousand distinct CDR3 sequences, about 13% detected once. V was pared by 6 bases and J by 5 bases, with 7 bases of the junction left unmatched. CDR1 MDHEN and CDR2 SYDVKM come from the germline V gene. This CDR3 contains 15 residues.

The rearrangement uses TRBV28 and TRBJ2-2; 9 bases map to TRBD1. The clonotype originates from a middle-aged woman with Graves' ophthalmopathy. The specimen was blood. DNA for the CDR3: TGTGCCAGCAGCACAGGGGGCGCAAGGACCGGGGAGCTGTTTTTT. Translated, it gives CASSTGGARTGELFF.